The entry below gives a single T cell receptor (beta chain) sequence along with its context. Its antigen remains unidentified. Base qualities are not provided; no much larger clone lies one nucleotide away. The data are from a study of beta chain features in type 1 diabetes (dated by TCRdb to the late 2010s). Turning to the overall study: Mean age, gender distribution, total cell number and subset yield did not differ between patients and healthy donors. A total of 107,917,701 sorted cells were examined across all samples, and a strong correlation was observed between cell number per subset and RNA yield. The study compared the TCRB repertoires of sorted circulating CD4+ T cell subsets in recently diagnosed type 1 diabetes patients with those in matched healthy donors. Whereas all 30 or so donors provided naive and central memory subsets, regulatory and stem cell-like memory subsets were isolated from just 8 patients and about eight healthy donors.

CDR1 SNHLY and CDR2 FYNNEI were looked up in the germline V gene. The CDR3 covers 14 residues, taking in both the cysteine and the phenylalanine. The read is trimmed to its CDR3 DNA, 42 bases read in frame from base 1. V is pruned by 7 bases and J by 7 bases, leaving 9 bases of the junction without a gene match. The entire isolated RNA was reverse transcribed using the High Capacity cDNA Reverse Transcription Kit, and thus expressed TCRB transcripts were sequenced. Naive, central memory and regulatory T cell samples underwent deep immunoSEQ sequencing, averaging around 3.6 million total reads per sample. Sorted cells were lysed in RLT buffer and RNA was extracted with DNase-treated RNeasy Micro or Mini kits, depending on cell number. To prevent cross-contamination, each cell subset was processed individually, whereas patient and healthy donor samples were processed jointly. Using the immunoSEQ multiplex PCR, TCRB sequences were amplified from cDNA into 87-bp fragments spanning the CDR3 region. The amplicons were sequenced using the Illumina HiSeq platform. In the paper's pipeline: Synthetic template baselines were used to correct PCR bias computationally, reads within Hamming distance 2 were collapsed, and singletons that could not be merged were discarded. By aligning reads against IMGT, V, D and J genes, CDR3 length, and insertions or deletions at six rearrangement sites were assigned. Within each subset, clonotype counts were normalized to sorted cell number, after which true diversity and Gini coefficients were computed with the tcR R package. Repertoire sharing was quantified using the overlap coefficient calculated on TCRB nucleotide sequences. Out-of-frame TCRB sequences from naive cells were analyzed to stand in for the pre-selection repertoire. TCRdb's version of the immuneACCESS table is confined to in-frame rearrangements and falls short of the full clone set. An unresolved V gene accounts for under half of the shortfall where checked; the remainder is of unknown origin. V and J calls plus clone size are reproduced from that table; the DNA served to infer D and trimming. Counted in this sample were about 350,000 clones; around a fifth of them appeared once. The ten largest clones add up to about 0.044% of the sample.

From each donor, a single peripheral blood sample of roughly 0.11 L on average was drawn into heparinised tubes. Using a panel that included CD45RO, CCR7, CD25, CD127, CD95 and CD27, naive, central memory, regulatory and stem cell-like memory CD4+ T cells were sorted on a BD FACSAria II. All sorted populations exceeded 98% purity. PBMCs were separated immediately by Lymphoprep density gradient centrifugation and were stained directly, without being cultured. So that batch effects would be minimized, each experiment stained and sorted samples in pairs, pairing one healthy donor with one patient. General conclusions and limits of the study: A moderate but significant shortening of TCRB CDR3 length was observed in type 1 diabetes patients in all four CD4+ subsets. Fewer insertions and more nucleotide deletions at VDJ recombination sites were observed in patients with type 1 diabetes, implying thymic rearrangement abnormalities. Naive, central memory and regulatory TCRB repertoires appeared to be more alike among patients than among healthy donors. PCR may preferentially amplify shorter templates, but because patient and control samples were amplified and corrected together, any resulting skew would affect both groups equally. Because cDNA was sequenced instead of genomic DNA, highly expressing activated cells could be over-represented, though the groups showed no difference in activation or CD3 levels. Only small numbers of individuals were included in the HLA sub-analyses, which left unresolved whether HLA type had any influence on TCRB rearrangement.

The sequencing sample was made of naive CD4+ T cells from blood. Interpreted using the paper, the cell subset or site label stands for: true naive CD4+ T cells. This receptor chain uses TRBV2 and TRBJ2-1; 8 middle bases align to TRBD1. The source of this sequence is a woman younger than 35 in good health. The nucleotide sequence reads TGTGCCAGCACATGGACAGGGCCGGGGAATGAGCAGTTCTTC. Its translation is CASTWTGPGNEQFF.